Given below is one TCR beta chain in context. Its antigen is not known. Germline CDR1 and CDR2: SGHTA and FQGNSA. Trimming took 2 bases from V and 8 from J, leaving 6 bases between them. The CDR3 loop spans 12 amino acids. The data were taken from a study of T-cell reconstitution after alpha-beta-depleted transplantation in children. Study results and caveats: About two months after transplant, alpha-beta T cells reportedly came from several hundred expanded graft clones.

TCRbeta library construction was performed incorporating unique molecular identifiers. TCRdb re-called the PCR reads through MiXCR, storing one row per CDR3 protein. This table holds roughly 5,100 distinct CDR3 sequences, approximately 30% found once. The sample was PBMCs, mostly from graft donor cells, taken 60 days after TCRalphabeta/CD19-depleted stem cell transplant. The sequence was obtained from a male patient under 10 years old who had a stem cell transplant for acute lymphoblastic leukemia, so the T cells may come from the graft donor. The chain links TRBV7-2 to TRBJ2-2, with D uncertain. Here the CDR3 reads CASSLKLGELFF. CDR3 nucleotides: TGTGCCAGCAGCTTAAAGTTGGGGGAGCTGTTTTTT.